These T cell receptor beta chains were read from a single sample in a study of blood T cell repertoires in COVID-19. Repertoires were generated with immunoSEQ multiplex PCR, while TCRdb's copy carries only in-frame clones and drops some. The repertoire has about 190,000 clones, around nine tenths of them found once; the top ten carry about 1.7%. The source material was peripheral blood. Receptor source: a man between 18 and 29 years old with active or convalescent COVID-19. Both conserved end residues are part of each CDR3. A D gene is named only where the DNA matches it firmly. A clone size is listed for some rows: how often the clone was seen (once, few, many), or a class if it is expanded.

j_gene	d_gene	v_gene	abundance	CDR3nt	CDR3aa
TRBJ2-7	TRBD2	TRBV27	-	TGTGCCAGCAGTTCAAAGGAACCGGGACTAGCCTACGAGCAGTACTTC	CASSSKEPGLAYEQYF
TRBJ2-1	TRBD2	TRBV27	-	TGTGCCAGCAGTCCCCGACTAGCGGGGGGGCCAGGTTACAATGAGCAGTTCTTC	CASSPRLAGGPGYNEQFF
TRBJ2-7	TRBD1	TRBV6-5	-	TGTGCCAGCAGCAAAGACGGGACAGGGGACTACGAGCAGTACTTC	CASSKDGTGDYEQYF
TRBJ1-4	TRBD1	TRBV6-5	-	TGTGCCAGCAGTTACGGACTAGGACAGGGGAATGAAAAACTGTTTTTT	CASSYGLGQGNEKLFF
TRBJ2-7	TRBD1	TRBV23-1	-	TGCGCCAGATCGTCCTATCCAGGGGGCGAGCAGTACTTC	CARSSYPGGEQYF
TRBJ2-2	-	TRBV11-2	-	TGTGCCAGCAGCACAGGGTTCATGGGCACCGGGGAGCTGTTTTTT	CASSTGFMGTGELFF
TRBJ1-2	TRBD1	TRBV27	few	TGTGCCAGCAGAAGCAGACAGGGGGCAGTGGACTATGGCTACACCTTC	CASRSRQGAVDYGYTF
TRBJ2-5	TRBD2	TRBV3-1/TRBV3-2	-	TGTGCCAGCAGCCCACTGCGACTAGCGGGGGGCGGAGAGACCCAGTACTTC	CASSPLRLAGGGETQYF
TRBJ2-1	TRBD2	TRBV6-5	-	TGTGCCAGCAGCTTCAGCGGGAGGCTCCAGGAGCAGTTCTTC	CASSFSGRLQEQFF
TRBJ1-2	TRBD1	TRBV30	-	TGTGCCTGGAGTCCCTCGGACAGGGGGCATGGCTACACCTTC	CAWSPSDRGHGYTF
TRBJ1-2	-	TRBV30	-	TGTGCCTGGAGTGTAATCGGAGGCTATGGCTACACCTTC	CAWSVIGGYGYTF
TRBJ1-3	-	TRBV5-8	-	TGTGCCAGCAGCTTGGAGGAGGGCTCCGGAAACACCATATATTTT	CASSLEEGSGNTIYF
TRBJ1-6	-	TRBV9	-	TGTGCCAGCAGCGGTGGAACAGTTAATTCACCCCTCCACTTT	CASSGGTVNSPLHF
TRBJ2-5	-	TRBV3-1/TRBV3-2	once	TGTGCCAGCAGCCAACCGTCACAGTTCCAAGAGACCCAGTACTTC	CASSQPSQFQETQYF
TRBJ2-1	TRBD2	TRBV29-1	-	TGCAGCGTTGTTTGGTCTAGCGGCATTTTCTACAATGAGCAGTTCTTC	CSVVWSSGIFYNEQFF
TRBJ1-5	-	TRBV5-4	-	TGTGCCAGCAGCTTGCACCCCGACAGGATTTTCAATCAGCCCCAGCATTTT	CASSLHPDRIFNQPQHF
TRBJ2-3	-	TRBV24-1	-	TGTGCCACCAGTGACGGGGGATCCGAAACGCAGTATTTT	CATSDGGSETQYF
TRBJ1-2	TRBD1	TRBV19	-	TGTGCCAGTAGTACGCCCCGGACAGGGGGCTATGGCTACACCTTC	CASSTPRTGGYGYTF
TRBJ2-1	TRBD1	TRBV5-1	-	TGCGCCAGCAGCTTTGGGGCCTCCTGGGGGACAGGGATGAGGCACAATGAGCAGTTCTTC	CASSFGASWGTGMRHNEQFF
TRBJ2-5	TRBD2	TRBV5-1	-	TGCGCCAGCAGCTTGGCCGGGACTAGTGCTGGAGAGACCCAGTACTTC	CASSLAGTSAGETQYF
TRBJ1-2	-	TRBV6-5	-	TGTGCCAGCAGGGACAGTGAAGCTAACTATGGCTACACCTTC	CASRDSEANYGYTF
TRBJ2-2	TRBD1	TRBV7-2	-	TGTGCCAGCAGCTTATGGGACAGGGGTTCCGGGGAGCTGTTTTTT	CASSLWDRGSGELFF
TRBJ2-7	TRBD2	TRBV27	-	TGTGCCAGCAATCGTCAGGGAGGGCTCGAGCAGTACTTC	CASNRQGGLEQYF
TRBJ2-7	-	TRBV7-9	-	TGTGCCAGCAGCCGCGGGTCGAACTCGGGGGAGCAGTACTTC	CASSRGSNSGEQYF
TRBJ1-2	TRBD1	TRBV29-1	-	TGCAGCGTGGGGGGGACAGGAGGTGGCTATGGCTACACCTTC	CSVGGTGGGYGYTF
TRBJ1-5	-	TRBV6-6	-	TGTGCCAGCAGTCCACAACCCTCGACACCTTATAGCAATCAGCCCCAGCATTTT	CASSPQPSTPYSNQPQHF
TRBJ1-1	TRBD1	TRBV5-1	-	TGCGCCAGCAGCTTAAGACAGGGGGCGGGTGAAGCTTTCTTT	CASSLRQGAGEAFF
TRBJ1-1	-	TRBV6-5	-	TGTGCCAGCAGTTACCATCGGGGTAACACTGAAGCTTTCTTT	CASSYHRGNTEAFF
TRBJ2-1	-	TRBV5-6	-	TGTGCCAGCAGCCGGAGGGGTAAGGCGACCCTTCACAATGAGCAGTTCTTC	CASSRRGKATLHNEQFF